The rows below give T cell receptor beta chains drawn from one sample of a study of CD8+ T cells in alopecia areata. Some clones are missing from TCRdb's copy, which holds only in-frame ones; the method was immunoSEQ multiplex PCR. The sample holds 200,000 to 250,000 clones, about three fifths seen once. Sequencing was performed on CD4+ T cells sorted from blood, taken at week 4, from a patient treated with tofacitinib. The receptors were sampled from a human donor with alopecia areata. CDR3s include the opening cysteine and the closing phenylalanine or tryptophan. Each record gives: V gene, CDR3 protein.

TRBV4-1 CASSQESSQVQPQHF
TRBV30 CAWSVAFRAADSPLHF
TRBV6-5 CASSRGLQETQYF
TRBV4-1 CASNSRQGAYEQYF
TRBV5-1 CASSLEQGEYNEQFF
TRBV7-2 CASSLVWTGREAFF
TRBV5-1 CASSSNPGAGYEQYF
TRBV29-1 CSVRESEGYTF
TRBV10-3 CAISDSGGAYNEQFF
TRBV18 CASSLDRARQPQHF
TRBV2 CASSPGTQNTEAFF
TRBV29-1 CSVTGMSGELFF
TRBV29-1 CSVGTGVLAF
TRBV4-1 CASSQFSLVGQGEQYF
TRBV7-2 CASSPMSGGRKETQYF